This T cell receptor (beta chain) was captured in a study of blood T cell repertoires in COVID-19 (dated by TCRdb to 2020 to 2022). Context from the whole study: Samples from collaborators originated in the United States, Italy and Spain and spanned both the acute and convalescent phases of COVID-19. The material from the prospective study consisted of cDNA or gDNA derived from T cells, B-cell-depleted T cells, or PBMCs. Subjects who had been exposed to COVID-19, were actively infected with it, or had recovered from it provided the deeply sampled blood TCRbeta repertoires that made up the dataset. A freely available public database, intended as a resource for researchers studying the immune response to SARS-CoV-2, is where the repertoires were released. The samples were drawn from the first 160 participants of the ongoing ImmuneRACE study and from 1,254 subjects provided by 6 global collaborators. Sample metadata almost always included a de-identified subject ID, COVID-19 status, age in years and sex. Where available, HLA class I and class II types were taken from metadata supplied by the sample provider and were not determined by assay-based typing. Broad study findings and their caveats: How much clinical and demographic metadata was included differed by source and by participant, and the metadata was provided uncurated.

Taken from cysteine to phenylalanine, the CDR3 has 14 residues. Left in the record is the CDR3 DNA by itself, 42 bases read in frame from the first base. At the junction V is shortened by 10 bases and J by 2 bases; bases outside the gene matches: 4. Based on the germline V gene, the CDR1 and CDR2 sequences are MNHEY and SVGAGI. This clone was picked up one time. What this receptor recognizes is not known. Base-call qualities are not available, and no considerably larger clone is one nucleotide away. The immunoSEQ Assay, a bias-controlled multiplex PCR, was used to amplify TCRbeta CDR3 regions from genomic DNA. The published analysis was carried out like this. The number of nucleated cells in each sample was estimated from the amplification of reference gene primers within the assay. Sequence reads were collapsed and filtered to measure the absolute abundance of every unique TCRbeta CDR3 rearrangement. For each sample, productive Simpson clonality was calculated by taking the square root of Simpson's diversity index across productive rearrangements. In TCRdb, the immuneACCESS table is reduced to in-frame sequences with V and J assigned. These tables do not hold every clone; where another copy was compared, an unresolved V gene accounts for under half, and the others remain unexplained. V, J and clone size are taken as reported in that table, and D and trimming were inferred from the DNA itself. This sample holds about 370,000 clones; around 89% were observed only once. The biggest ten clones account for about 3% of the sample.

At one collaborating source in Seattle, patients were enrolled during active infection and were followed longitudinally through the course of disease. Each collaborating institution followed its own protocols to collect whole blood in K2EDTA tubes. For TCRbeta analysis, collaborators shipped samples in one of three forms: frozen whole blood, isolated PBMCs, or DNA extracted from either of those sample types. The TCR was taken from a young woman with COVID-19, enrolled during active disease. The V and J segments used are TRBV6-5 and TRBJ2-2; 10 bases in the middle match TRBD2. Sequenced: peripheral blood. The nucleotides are TGTGCCACGACTAGCGGGCGAAACACCGGGGAGCTGTTTTTT. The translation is CATTSGRNTGELFF.